The T cell receptor beta chain under discussion was sequenced for a study of blood T cell repertoires in COVID-19. Overall study context: The study drew acute and convalescent COVID-19 samples from the United States, Italy and Spain. PBMCs, B-cell-depleted T cells, or T cells provided the cDNA or gDNA that made up the material.

Using immunoSEQ multiplex PCR, the repertoire was profiled, and TCRdb retains in-frame clones only, with some absent. Of about 250,000 clones listed, about 80% are singletons. Concerning this clone itself: Additional DNA sequences in this sample encode the identical CDR3.

V gave up 5 bases and J gave up 2 bases; unmatched junction bases: 5. This CDR3 spans 14 amino acids. From germline, CDR1 is SSHAT and CDR2 FNYEAQ (reference sequence). The V call is TRBV7-7, the J call TRBJ2-5, with TRBD1 identical over 7 bases. This TCR derives from a man aged 50 to 60 with active or convalescent COVID-19. Sequenced sample: peripheral blood. CDR3 amino acids: CASSRSGGQETQYF. In DNA, the CDR3 is TGTGCCAGCAGCCGCTCAGGGGGTCAAGAGACCCAGTACTTC.